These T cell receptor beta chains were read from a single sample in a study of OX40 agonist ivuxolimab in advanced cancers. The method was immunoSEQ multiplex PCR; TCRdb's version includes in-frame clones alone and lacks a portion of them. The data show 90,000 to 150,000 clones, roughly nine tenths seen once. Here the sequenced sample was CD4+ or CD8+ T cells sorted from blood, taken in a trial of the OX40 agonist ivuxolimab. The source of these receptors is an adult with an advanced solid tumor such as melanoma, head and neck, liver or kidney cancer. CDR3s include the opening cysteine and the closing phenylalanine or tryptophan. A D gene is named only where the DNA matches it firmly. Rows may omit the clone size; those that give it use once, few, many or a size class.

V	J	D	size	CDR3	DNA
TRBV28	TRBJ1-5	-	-	CASSVGYFGEPQHF	TGTGCCAGCAGTGTTGGGTATTTCGGGGAGCCCCAGCATTTT
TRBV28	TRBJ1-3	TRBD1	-	CASSPGQVISGNTIYF	TGTGCCAGCAGCCCGGGACAGGTAATCTCTGGAAACACCATATATTTT
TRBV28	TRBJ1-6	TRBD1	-	CASSLRGTGLFSSYNSPLHF	TGTGCCAGCAGTTTACGGGGGACAGGGTTGTTTAGCTCCTATAATTCACCCCTCCACTTT
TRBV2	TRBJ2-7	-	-	CASSEGLYEQYF	TGTGCCAGCAGTGAGGGGCTCTACGAGCAGTACTTC
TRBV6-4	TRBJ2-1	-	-	CASSVHRDDEQFF	TGTGCCAGCAGTGTACACAGGGACGATGAGCAGTTCTTC
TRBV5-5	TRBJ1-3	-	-	CASSLDFPGTGSGNTIYF	TGTGCCAGCAGCTTGGATTTCCCAGGGACCGGCTCTGGAAACACCATATATTTT
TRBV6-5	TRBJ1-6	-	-	CASRQDLYNSPLHF	TGTGCCAGCAGGCAGGATCTTTATAATTCACCCCTCCACTTT
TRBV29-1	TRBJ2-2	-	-	CSVQTEIYTGELFF	TGCAGCGTCCAAACAGAAATCTACACCGGGGAGCTGTTTTTT
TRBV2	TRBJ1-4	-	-	CASSPRGGTNEKLFF	TGTGCCAGCAGCCCCAGGGGAGGGACTAATGAAAAACTGTTTTTT
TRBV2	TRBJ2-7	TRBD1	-	CASKGQAYEQYF	TGTGCCAGCAAGGGACAGGCCTACGAGCAGTACTTC
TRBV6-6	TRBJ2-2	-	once	CASSRDNLSTGELFF	TGTGCCAGCAGTAGGGACAACCTGAGCACCGGGGAGCTGTTTTTT
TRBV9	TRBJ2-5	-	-	CASSVETGTPRETQYF	TGTGCCAGCAGCGTAGAAACAGGCACTCCACGAGAGACCCAGTACTTC
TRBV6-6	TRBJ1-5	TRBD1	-	CASRQTGGNNQPQHF	TGTGCCAGCAGGCAGACAGGGGGAAACAATCAGCCCCAGCATTTT
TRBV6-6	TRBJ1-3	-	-	CASSESKLSGNTIYF	TGTGCCAGCAGTGAGTCCAAACTCTCTGGAAACACCATATATTTT
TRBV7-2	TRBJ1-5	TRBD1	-	CASSQRGQGTGSNQPQHF	TGTGCCAGCAGTCAAAGGGGACAGGGGACTGGAAGCAATCAGCCCCAGCATTTT
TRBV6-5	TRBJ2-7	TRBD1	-	CASSLRDRSHEQYF	TGTGCCAGCAGTTTGAGGGACAGGTCCCACGAGCAGTACTTC
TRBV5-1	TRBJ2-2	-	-	CASSALRVTGELFF	TGCGCCAGCAGCGCCCTCAGGGTAACCGGGGAGCTGTTTTTT
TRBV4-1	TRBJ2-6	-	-	CASSQARPSGANVLTF	TGCGCCAGCAGCCAAGCAAGGCCCTCTGGGGCCAACGTCCTGACTTTC
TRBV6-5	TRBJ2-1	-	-	CASSYSAIFGEQFF	TGTGCCAGCAGTTACTCGGCTATCTTCGGTGAGCAGTTCTTC
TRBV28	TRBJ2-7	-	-	CASSLHSAYEQYF	TGTGCCAGCAGTTTACACAGTGCCTACGAGCAGTACTTC
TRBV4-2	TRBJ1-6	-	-	CASSQAGLSPNSPLHF	TGTGCCAGCAGCCAGGCGGGGTTATCCCCGAATTCACCCCTCCACTTT
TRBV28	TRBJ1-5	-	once	CASTASGEGSQPQHF	TGTGCCAGTACCGCAAGCGGGGAAGGGAGTCAGCCCCAGCATTTT
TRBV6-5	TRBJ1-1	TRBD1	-	CASSYRDRDEAFF	TGTGCCAGCAGTTACCGGGACAGGGACGAAGCTTTCTTT
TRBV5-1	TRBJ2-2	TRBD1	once	CASSLVSGQGVPGELFF	TGCGCCAGCAGCTTGGTTTCGGGACAGGGGGTTCCCGGGGAGCTGTTTTTT
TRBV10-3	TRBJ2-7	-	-	CAIRSELYEQYF	TGTGCCATCAGATCAGAGCTTTACGAGCAGTACTTC
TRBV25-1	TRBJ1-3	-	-	CASSEHSGGNTIYF	TGTGCCAGCAGTGAACACAGCGGCGGAAACACCATATATTTT
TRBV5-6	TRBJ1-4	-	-	CASSFGGRNEKLFF	TGTGCCAGCAGCTTCGGGGGGCGTAATGAAAAACTGTTTTTT
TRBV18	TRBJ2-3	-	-	CASSPGRDTQYF	TGTGCCAGCTCACCAGGGAGGGATACGCAGTATTTT
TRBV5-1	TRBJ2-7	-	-	CASTIGQLSSYEQYF	TGCGCCAGCACTATCGGACAGCTGAGCTCCTACGAGCAGTACTTC
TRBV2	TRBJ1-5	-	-	CASNRGGQAQHF	TGTGCCAGCAACCGGGGCGGCCAGGCCCAGCATTTT
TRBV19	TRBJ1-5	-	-	CASSRGQSNQPQHF	TGTGCCAGTAGTAGGGGGCAAAGCAATCAGCCCCAGCATTTT
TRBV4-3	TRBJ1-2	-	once	CASSQDGIYGYTF	TGCGCCAGCAGCCAAGATGGGATCTATGGCTACACCTTC
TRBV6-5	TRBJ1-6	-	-	CASSYTQQGSLFTLHF	TGTGCCAGCAGTTACACTCAACAGGGTAGCCTATTCACCCTCCACTTT
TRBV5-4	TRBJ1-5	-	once	CASSLGPLDQPQHF	TGTGCCAGCAGCCTGGGGCCCCTCGATCAGCCCCAGCATTTT
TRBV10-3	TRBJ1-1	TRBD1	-	CAISGQGQGQTEAFF	TGTGCCATCAGCGGCCAGGGACAGGGACAAACTGAAGCTTTCTTT
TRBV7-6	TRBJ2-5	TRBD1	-	CASSLKRTGVYQETQYF	TGTGCCAGCAGCTTAAAAAGGACAGGGGTATACCAAGAGACCCAGTACTTC
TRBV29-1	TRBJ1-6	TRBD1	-	CSARQGSSYNSPPHF	TGCAGCGCCCGACAGGGGTCCTCCTATAATTCACCCCCCCACTTT
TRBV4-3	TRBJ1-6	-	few	CASSQDPLGNSPLHF	TGCGCCAGCAGCCAAGACCCTCTGGGCAATTCACCCCTCCACTTT
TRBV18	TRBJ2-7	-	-	CASSPRAAGSSYEQYF	TGTGCCAGCTCACCACGGGCAGCAGGGAGCTCCTACGAGCAGTACTTC
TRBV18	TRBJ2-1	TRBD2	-	CASSPGLAGSNEQFF	TGTGCCAGCTCACCCGGACTAGCGGGGAGCAATGAGCAGTTCTTC
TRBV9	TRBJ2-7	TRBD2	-	CASSVAGGYAEQYF	TGTGCCAGCAGCGTAGCGGGGGGGTATGCCGAGCAGTACTTC
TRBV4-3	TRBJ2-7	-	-	CASSHDATRNYEQYF	TGCGCCAGCAGCCACGATGCGACGCGGAACTACGAGCAGTACTTC
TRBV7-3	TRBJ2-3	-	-	CASSPRGPANTQYF	TGTGCCAGCAGCCCTCGGGGGCCCGCAAATACGCAGTATTTT
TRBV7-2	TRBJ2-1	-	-	CASSTDLLPYNEQFF	TGTGCCAGCAGCACGGACTTATTACCCTACAATGAGCAGTTCTTC
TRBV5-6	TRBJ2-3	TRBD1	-	CASSQLDRGHRTDTQYF	TGTGCCAGCAGCCAACTGGACAGGGGGCACCGCACAGATACGCAGTATTTT
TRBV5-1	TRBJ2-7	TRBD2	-	CASSFRLAGGQSYEQYF	TGCGCCAGCAGCTTCCGGCTAGCGGGGGGCCAGTCCTACGAGCAGTACTTC
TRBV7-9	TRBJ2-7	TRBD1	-	CASSYGTDLAQYF	TGTGCCAGCAGCTACGGGACAGATTTGGCGCAGTACTTC
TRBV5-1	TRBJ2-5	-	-	CASSLAGYQETQYF	TGCGCCAGCAGCTTGGCGGGGTACCAAGAGACCCAGTACTTC
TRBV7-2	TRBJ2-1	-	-	CASSFALISSYNEQFF	TGTGCCAGCAGCTTCGCCCTTATATCCTCCTACAATGAGCAGTTCTTC